These 16 T cell receptor beta chains were sequenced from one sample in a study of blood T cell repertoires in COVID-19. Sequencing used immunoSEQ multiplex PCR; TCRdb keeps in-frame clones, though not all of them. The table shows a few hundred thousand clones, with roughly 90% occurring only once. The sequenced sample consisted of PBMCs or T cells enriched from blood (not recorded which). The receptor set was obtained from a man aged 30 to 45 who had been exposed to COVID-19.

The CDR3 here is CASSGSGTLSYEQYF. DNA for the CDR3: TGCGCCAGCAGCGGCTCAGGGACACTTTCCTACGAGCAGTACTTC. The chain couples TRBV5-1 to TRBJ2-7, with D possibly being TRBD1 (6 bases). The CDR3 sequence is 15 residues long. CDR1 and CDR2 from the germline V gene are SGHRS and YFSETQ. The V gene lost 4 bases and the J gene lost 1 base, with 15 bases spanning the gap.

This clone came up once. The chain combines TRBV19 with TRBJ2-3; 9 bases fit TRBD1. CDR3 length: 15 residues. Germline CDR1 reads LNHDA; CDR2 reads SQIVND (reference sequence). Trimming at V came to 7 bases and at J to 2 bases, leaving 7 bases not matched to a gene. In nucleotides, the CDR3 is TGTGCCAGTACCTCGGGACAGGGATCCACAGATACGCAGTATTTT. Its translation: CASTSGQGSTDTQYF.

The rearrangement uses TRBV21-1 and TRBJ2-2; the table names TRBD1, a call not compared with the DNA. TRBV21-1 is a pseudogene locus. The CDR3 is made up of 17 amino acids. CDR3 sequence reads: CASSKGARPRPTGELFF. CDR3 coding DNA: TGTGCCAGCAGCAAAGGGGCGAGACCTCGGCCCACCGGGGAGCTGTTTTTT.

This chain connects TRBV7-2 to TRBJ2-3; maybe TRBD1 (5 bases). Trimming stripped 6 bases from V and 15 bases from J, with 34 bases between. Germline V gene sequence: CDR1 SGHTA, CDR2 FQGNSA. This CDR3 comprises 17 residues. CDR3 DNA sequence: TGTGCCAGCAGTGCCAATGCAGGGCCATACTACTTTACGCAGTTATATTTT. It encodes CASSANAGPYYFTQLYF.

CDR3 nucleotides: TGTGCCAGCAGCTTCTATCCTGGGTTCTTC. Translating it yields CASSFYPGFF. The V and J genes are TRBV25-1 and TRBJ2-1; D uncertain. Germline V gene data show CDR1 as MGHDK and CDR2 as SYGVNS. Trimming took off 6 bases at V and 15 bases at J, with 12 bases between the two ends. CDR3 length: 10 residues.

In this sample, this clone turned up a few times. The chain links TRBV5-8 to TRBJ1-2, with TRBD1 matching 8 bases. The V gene end was trimmed by 4 bases and the J gene end by 5 bases; junction bases not matched to a gene: 4. The CDR3 sequence is 13 residues long. Per germline, CDR1 SGHTS and CDR2 YDEGEE. The CDR3: CASSPGGSYGYTF. CDR3 in DNA: TGTGCCAGCAGCCCAGGGGGCTCTTATGGCTACACCTTC.

About this clone itself: One junction end disagrees with the germline gene, perhaps due to a read error. The chain carries TRBV5-1 and TRBJ1-2, with D perhaps TRBD1 (6 bases). Germline V gene data show CDR1 as SGHRS and CDR2 as YFSETQ. The length of the CDR3 is 14 residues. CDR3 residues: CASRLAGGPPGYTF. CDR3 nucleotide sequence: TGCGCCAGCAGATTGGCGGGGGGCCCTCCGGGCTACACCTTC.

The chain joins TRBV9 to TRBJ2-7, with D hard to call. The CDR3 extends over 13 amino acids. The germline CDR1 and CDR2 sequences are SGDLS and YYNGEE. Trimming removed 0 bases at V and 6 bases at J, with 10 bases between. CDR3 sequence reads: CASSVDNKREQYF. The CDR3, as DNA: TGTGCCAGCAGCGTAGATAATAAGCGCGAGCAGTACTTC.

V usage is TRBV11-2 and J usage is TRBJ2-3, with TRBD1 as a possible D gene (5 bases). Germline V gene data show CDR1 as SGHAT and CDR2 as FQNNGV. Trimming stripped 0 bases from V and 2 bases from J, with 9 bases between. This CDR3 is built from 15 residues. DNA of the CDR3: TGTGCCAGCAGCTTAGATGGGGCATACACAGATACGCAGTATTTT. Protein sequence: CASSLDGAYTDTQYF.

The V gene is TRBV2, the J gene TRBJ1-5, with D possibly being TRBD1 (5 bases). The V and J ends lost 2 bases and 1 base respectively, with 12 bases between them. The germline V gene encodes CDR1 SNHLY and CDR2 FYNNEI. The length of the CDR3 is 16 residues. This CDR3 is CASSENKGLSNQPQHF. The CDR3 DNA reads as TGTGCCAGCAGTGAAAATAAGGGGTTAAGCAATCAGCCCCAGCATTTT.

The gene calls are TRBV3-1 (or the pseudogene TRBV3-2) and TRBJ2-5; 8 nucleotides line up with TRBD1. V was clipped by 3 bases and J by 5 bases; unmatched bases: 8. Germline CDR1 reads LGHDT; CDR2 reads YNNKEL (reference sequence). The CDR3 covers 15 residues. CDR3 in amino acids: CASSHSGGLRETQYF. CDR3 nucleotides: TGTGCCAGCAGCCACTCAGGGGGCCTTAGGGAGACCCAGTACTTC.

The chain uses TRBV3-1 (or the pseudogene TRBV3-2) and TRBJ1-4; TRBD1 might be the D (6 bases). The germline V gene has CDR1 LGHDT and CDR2 YNNKEL (reference sequence). CDR3 length equals 16 residues. The V end lost 1 base, the J end lost 5 bases, and 14 bases lay between the germline ends. The CDR3 loop reads CASSQGVDGQNEKLFF. CDR3 DNA sequence: TGTGCCAGCAGCCAAGGAGTTGACGGACAGAATGAAAAACTGTTTTTT.

The V gene is TRBV14, the J gene TRBJ2-1, with unresolved D. Trimming left V 7 bases short and J 0 bases short, with 16 bases between. Germline V lookup: CDR1 SGHDN, CDR2 FVKESK. This CDR3 region has 16 residues. CDR3 loop: CASKPLTSNSYNEQFF. The CDR3 coding sequence is TGTGCCAGCAAACCTTTGACATCCAACTCCTACAATGAGCAGTTCTTC. The whole variable domain, remainder taken from reference TRBV14 and TRBJ2-1, is EAGVTQFPSHSVIEKGQTVTLRCDPISGHDNLYWYRRVMGKEIKFLLHFVKESKQDESGMPNNRFLAERTGGTYSTLKVQPAELEDSGVYFCASKPLTSNSYNEQFFGPGTRLTVL.

V usage is TRBV28 and J usage is TRBJ2-1; 9 nucleotides line up with TRBD2. CDR1 and CDR2 from the germline V gene are MDHEN and SYDVKM. The CDR3 extends over 14 amino acids. The V gene end was trimmed by 3 bases and the J gene end by 9 bases; junction bases not matched to a gene: 6. The CDR3 DNA sequence: TGTGCCAGCAGTTTCCCTAGCGGGGTAGGTGAGCAGTTCTTC. It codes for CASSFPSGVGEQFF.

The chain's CDR3 is CASSQGGQGSRQPQHF. CDR3 coding DNA: TGTGCCAGCAGCCAAGGGGGACAGGGTTCGCGACAGCCCCAGCATTTT. V usage is TRBV4-2 and J usage is TRBJ1-5, with TRBD1 matching over 9 bases. The CDR3 is made up of 16 amino acids. Trimming removed 1 base from V and 7 bases from J; junction bases left unmatched: 8. Per germline, CDR1 LGHNA and CDR2 YNFKEQ.

This chain links TRBV10-1 with TRBJ2-1, with TRBD2 identical over 12 bases. The V and J ends lost 0 bases and 0 bases, in that order; junction bases with no gene match: 9. This CDR3 is built from 20 residues. Germline CDR1 and CDR2: WNHNN and SYGVQD (reference sequence). The CDR3 loop is CASSESELAGGLSSYNEQFF. The CDR3 nucleotides are TGCGCCAGCAGTGAGTCTGAACTAGCGGGGGGATTGAGCTCCTACAATGAGCAGTTCTTC.